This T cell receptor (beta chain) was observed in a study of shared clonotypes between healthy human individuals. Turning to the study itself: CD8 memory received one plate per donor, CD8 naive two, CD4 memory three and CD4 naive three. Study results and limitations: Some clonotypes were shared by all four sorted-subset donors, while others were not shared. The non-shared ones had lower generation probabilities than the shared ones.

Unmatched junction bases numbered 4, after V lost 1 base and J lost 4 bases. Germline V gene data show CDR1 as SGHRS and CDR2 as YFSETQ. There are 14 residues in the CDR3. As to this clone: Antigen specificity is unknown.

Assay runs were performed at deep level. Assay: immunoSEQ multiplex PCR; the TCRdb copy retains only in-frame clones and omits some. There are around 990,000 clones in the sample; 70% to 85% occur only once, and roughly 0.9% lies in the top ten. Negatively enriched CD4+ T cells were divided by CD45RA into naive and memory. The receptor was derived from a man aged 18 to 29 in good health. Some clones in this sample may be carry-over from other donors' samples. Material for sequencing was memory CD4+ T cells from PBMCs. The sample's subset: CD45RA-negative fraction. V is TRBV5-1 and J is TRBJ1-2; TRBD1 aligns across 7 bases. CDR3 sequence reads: CASSLKQGSYGYTF. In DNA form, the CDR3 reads TGCGCCAGCAGCTTGAAACAGGGGAGCTATGGCTACACCTTC.